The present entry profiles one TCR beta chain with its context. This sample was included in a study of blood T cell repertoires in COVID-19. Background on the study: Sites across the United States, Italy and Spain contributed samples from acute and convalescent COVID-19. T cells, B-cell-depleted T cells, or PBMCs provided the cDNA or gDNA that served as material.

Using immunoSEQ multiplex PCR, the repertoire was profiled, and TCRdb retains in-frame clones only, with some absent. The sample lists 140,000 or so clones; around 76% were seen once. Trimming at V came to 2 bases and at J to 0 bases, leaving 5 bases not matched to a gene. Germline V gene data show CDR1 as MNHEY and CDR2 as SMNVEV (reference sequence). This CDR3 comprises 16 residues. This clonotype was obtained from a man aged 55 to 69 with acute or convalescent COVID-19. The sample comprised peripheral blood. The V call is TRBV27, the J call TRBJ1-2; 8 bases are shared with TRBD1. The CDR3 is CASSLNRGITNYGYTF. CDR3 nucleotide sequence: TGTGCCAGCAGTTTAAACAGGGGGATCACTAACTATGGCTACACCTTC.